The clone carrying this TCR beta chain was counted at least ten times. The data originate from a study of regulatory T cells in long-lasting Graves disease. The sample's time point: newly diagnosed GD, antithyroid drugs for less than 3 months. PBMC RNA served as the TCR library source. With iRepertoire HTBI primers and Arm-PCR of CDR3 regions, TCR beta libraries were built. TCRdb independently ran MiXCR on the multiplex PCR reads; one entry per CDR3 protein. The data contain hundreds of thousands of distinct CDR3 sequences, 18% of them singletons. This CDR3 contains 12 residues. The V end was cut by 6 bases, the J end by 3 bases, with 7 bases between. Germline V CDR1 and CDR2: MNHNS, SASEGT.

The TCR comes from a female donor with Graves disease. This chain connects TRBV6-1 to TRBJ2-3, with D unresolved. The specimen was peripheral blood mononuclear cells (PBMCs), collected at new diagnosis, from a patient treated with antithyroid drugs. The CDR3 DNA follows: TGTGCCAGCAGGACCCAAACAGATACGCAGTATTTT. This translates into CASRTQTDTQYF.